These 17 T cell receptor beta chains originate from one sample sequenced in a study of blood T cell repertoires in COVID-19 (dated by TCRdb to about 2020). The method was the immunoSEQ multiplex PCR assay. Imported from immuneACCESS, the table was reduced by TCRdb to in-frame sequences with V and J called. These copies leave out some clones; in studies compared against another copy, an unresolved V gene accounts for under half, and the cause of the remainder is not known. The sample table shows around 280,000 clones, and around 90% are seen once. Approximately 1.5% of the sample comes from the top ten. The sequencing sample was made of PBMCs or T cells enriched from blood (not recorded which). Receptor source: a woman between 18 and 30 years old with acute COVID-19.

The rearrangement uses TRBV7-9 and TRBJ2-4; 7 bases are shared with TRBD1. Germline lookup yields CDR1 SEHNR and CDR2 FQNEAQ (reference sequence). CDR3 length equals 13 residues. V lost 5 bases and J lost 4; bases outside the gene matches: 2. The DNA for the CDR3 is TGTGCCAGCAGCGGGACAGAGAAAAACATTCAGTACTTC. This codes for CASSGTEKNIQYF.

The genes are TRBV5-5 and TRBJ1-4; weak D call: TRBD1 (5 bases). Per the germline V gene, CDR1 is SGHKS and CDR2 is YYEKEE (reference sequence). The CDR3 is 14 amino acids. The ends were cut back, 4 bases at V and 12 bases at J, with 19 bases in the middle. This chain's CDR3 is CASSQRQSWAQLFF. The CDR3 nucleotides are TGTGCCAGCAGCCAACGACAGTCTTGGGCCCAACTGTTTTTT.

CDR3 bases: TGTGCCAGCAGCTTGGTTGGCGGGGGGGTCTACAATGAGCAGTTCTTC. It is translated as CASSLVGGGVYNEQFF. The chain employs TRBV5-6 and TRBJ2-1, with 9 positions matching TRBD2. Looked up from germline, CDR1 is SGHDT and CDR2 is YYEEEE. The junction had 4 bases not matched to a gene; V was cut back by 0 bases and J by 3 bases. The CDR3 consists of 16 residues.

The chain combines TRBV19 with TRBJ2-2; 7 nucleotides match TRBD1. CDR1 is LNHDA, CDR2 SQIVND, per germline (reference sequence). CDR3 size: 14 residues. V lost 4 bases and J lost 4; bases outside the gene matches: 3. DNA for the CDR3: TGTGCCAGTAGTACTGACAGGGTCACCGGGGAGCTGTTTTTT. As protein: CASSTDRVTGELFF.

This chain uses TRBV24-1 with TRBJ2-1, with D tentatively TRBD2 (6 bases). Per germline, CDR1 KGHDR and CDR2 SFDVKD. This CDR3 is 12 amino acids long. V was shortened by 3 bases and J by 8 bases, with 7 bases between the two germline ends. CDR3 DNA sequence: TGTGCCACCAGTGATGGGGGGTATGAGCAGTTCTTC. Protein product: CATSDGGYEQFF.

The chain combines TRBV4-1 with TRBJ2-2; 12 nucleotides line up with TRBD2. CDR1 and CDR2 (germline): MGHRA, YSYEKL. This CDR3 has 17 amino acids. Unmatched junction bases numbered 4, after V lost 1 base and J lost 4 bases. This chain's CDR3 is CASSQGLAGVGTGELFF. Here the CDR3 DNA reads TGCGCCAGCAGCCAAGGACTAGCGGGAGTCGGCACCGGGGAGCTGTTTTTT.

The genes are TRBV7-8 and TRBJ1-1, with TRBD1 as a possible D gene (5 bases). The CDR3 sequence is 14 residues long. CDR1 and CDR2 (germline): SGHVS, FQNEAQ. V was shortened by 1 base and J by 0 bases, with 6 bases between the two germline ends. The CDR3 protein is CASSLGQLNTEAFF. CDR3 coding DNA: TGTGCCAGCAGCTTAGGACAGTTGAACACTGAAGCTTTCTTT.

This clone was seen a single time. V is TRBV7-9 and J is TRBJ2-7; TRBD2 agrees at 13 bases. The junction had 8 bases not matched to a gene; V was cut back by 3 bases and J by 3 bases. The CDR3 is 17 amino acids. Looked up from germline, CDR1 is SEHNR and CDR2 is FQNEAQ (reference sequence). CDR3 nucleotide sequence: TGTGCCAGCAGCTTCGGGACTAGCGGGGCCGGTTACTACGAGCAGTACTTC. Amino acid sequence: CASSFGTSGAGYYEQYF. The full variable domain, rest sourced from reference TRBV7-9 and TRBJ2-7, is DTGVSQNPRHKITKRGQNVTFRCDPISEHNRLYWYRQTLGQGPEFLTYFQNEAQLEKSRLLSDRFSAERPKGSFSTLEIQRTEQGDSAMYLCASSFGTSGAGYYEQYFGPGTRLTVT.

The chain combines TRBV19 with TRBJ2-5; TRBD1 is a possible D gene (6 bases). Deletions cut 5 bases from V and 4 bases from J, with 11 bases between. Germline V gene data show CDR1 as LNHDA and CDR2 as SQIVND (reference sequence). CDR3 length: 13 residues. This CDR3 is CASSFRGGETQYF. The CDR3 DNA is TGTGCCAGTAGTTTCAGGGGCGGAGAGACCCAGTACTTC.

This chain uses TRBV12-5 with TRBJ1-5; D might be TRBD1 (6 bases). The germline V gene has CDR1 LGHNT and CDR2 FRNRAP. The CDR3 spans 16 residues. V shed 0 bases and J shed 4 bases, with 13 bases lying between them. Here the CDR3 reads CASGLVVGGRNQPQHF. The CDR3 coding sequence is TGTGCTAGTGGTTTGGTGGTAGGGGGAAGGAATCAGCCCCAGCATTTT.

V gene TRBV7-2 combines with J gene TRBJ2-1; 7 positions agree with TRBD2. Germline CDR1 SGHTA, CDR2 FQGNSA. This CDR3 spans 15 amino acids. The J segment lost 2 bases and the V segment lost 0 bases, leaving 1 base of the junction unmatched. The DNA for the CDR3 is TGTGCCAGCAGCTTAGCGGGAGGGACCTACAATGAGCAGTTCTTC. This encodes CASSLAGGTYNEQFF. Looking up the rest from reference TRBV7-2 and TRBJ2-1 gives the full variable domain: GAGVSQSPSNKVTEKGKDVELRCDPISGHTALYWYRQSLGQGLEFLIYFQGNSAPDKSGLPSDRFSAERTGGSVSTLTIQRTQQEDSAVYLCASSLAGGTYNEQFFGPGTRLTVL.

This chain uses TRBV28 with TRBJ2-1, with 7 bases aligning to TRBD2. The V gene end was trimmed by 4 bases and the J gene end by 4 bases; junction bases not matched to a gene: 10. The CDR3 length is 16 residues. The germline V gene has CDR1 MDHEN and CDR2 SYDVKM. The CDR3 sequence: CASSSLGASGYNEQFF. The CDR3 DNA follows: TGTGCCAGCAGTTCCTTAGGGGCTAGCGGATACAATGAGCAGTTCTTC.

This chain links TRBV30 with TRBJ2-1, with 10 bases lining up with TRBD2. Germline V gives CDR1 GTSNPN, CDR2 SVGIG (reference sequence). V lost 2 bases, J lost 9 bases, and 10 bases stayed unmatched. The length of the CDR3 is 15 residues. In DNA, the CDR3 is TGTGCCTGGAGTATCCGGCTAGCGGGAGTGGGTGAGCAGTTCTTC. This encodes CAWSIRLAGVGEQFF. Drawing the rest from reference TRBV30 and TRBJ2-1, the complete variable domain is SQTIHQWPATLVQPVGSPLSLECTVEGTSNPNLYWYRQAAGRGLQLLFYSVGIGQISSEVPQNLSASRPQDRQFILSSKKLLLSDSGFYLCAWSIRLAGVGEQFFGPGTRLTVL.

CDR3: CASSQTSGSNYEQYF. As DNA, the CDR3 is TGCGCCAGCAGCCAGACTAGCGGGAGTAACTACGAGCAGTACTTC. The chain links TRBV4-1 to TRBJ2-7; 12 nucleotides align to TRBD2. This CDR3 region has 15 residues. Germline lookup yields CDR1 MGHRA and CDR2 YSYEKL. The J segment lost 3 bases and the V segment lost 3 bases, leaving 3 bases of the junction unmatched.

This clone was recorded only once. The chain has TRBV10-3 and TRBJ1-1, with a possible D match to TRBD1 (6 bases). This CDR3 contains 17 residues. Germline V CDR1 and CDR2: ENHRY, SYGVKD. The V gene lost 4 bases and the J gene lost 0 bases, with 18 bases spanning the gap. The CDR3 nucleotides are TGTGCCATCAGTGTTACAGGGCGTTGGCACATGAACACTGAAGCTTTCTTT. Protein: CAISVTGRWHMNTEAFF.

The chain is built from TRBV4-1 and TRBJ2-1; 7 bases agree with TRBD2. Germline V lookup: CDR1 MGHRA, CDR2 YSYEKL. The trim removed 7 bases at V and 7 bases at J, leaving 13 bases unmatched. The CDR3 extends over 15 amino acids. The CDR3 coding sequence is TGCGCCAGCACAATTCTAGCGGAAGCAGGTAATGAGCAGTTCTTC. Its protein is CASTILAEAGNEQFF.

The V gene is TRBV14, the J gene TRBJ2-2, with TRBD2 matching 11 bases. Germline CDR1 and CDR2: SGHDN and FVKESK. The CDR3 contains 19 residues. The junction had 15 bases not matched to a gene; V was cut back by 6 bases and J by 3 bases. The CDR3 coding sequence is TGTGCCAGCAGTCGGGGACTAGCGGAACACGGGGTGTACACCGGGGAGCTGTTTTTT. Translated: CASSRGLAEHGVYTGELFF.